One sample yielded the 22 T cell receptor beta chains listed below, sequenced in a study of glioma-infiltrating T cells (dated by TCRdb to the mid-2010s). These reads were obtained on an Illumina MiSeq. TCR alpha and beta CDR3 regions were amplified with the iRepertoire nested amplicon-rescue multiplex PCR (arm-PCR) platform from RNA. Using fastp at Q25 and MiXCR, TCRdb reprocessed the public reads and kept productive beta chains. When rows share a CDR3 protein, they turn into one entry using the most common DNA and genes. The sample records approximately 18,000 distinct CDR3 sequences, about 62% of which are singletons. Of the sample, about 40% falls within the top ten clones. The sample consisted of glioma tissue, nonneoplastic brain tissue, or PBMCs (not recorded which). The receptors were sampled from a human donor with low-grade glioma or glioblastoma, undergoing nonglioma brain surgery, or in good health (not recorded which).

On this clonotype itself: Germline and junction disagree at one end, which may indicate a read error. The CDR3 DNA reads as TGTGCTAGCAGTTCGGGGGCCTCGGGAGAGACCCAGTACTTC. Its translation: CASSSGASGETQYF. J is TRBJ2-5 and V is TRBV7-6; D could derive from TRBD1 or TRBD2 (6 bases each). Germline lookup yields CDR1 SGHVS and CDR2 FNYEAQ. The CDR3 extends over 14 amino acids.

This clonotype has just a few counts. The V gene is TRBV5-1, the J gene TRBJ2-5; D possibly corresponds to TRBD1 (5 bases). CDR1 and CDR2 from the germline V gene are SGHRS and YFSETQ. This CDR3 is 14 amino acids long. Between the trimmed V and J ends, which lost 2 bases and 2 bases, there was a span of 10 bases. CDR3 bases: TGCGCCAGCAGCTTCATGGACATGCAAGAGACCCAGTACTTC. Its translation is CASSFMDMQETQYF. The variable domain in full, completed from reference TRBV5-1 and TRBJ2-5, reads KAGVTQTPRYLIKTRGQQVTLSCSPISGHRSVSWYQQTPGQGLQFLFEYFSETQRNKGNFPGRFSGRQFSNSRSEMNVSTLELGDSALYLCASSFMDMQETQYFGPGTRLLVL.

This clonotype was seen a single time. The genes are TRBV6-2 or TRBV6-3 and TRBJ1-5, with a weak D call TRBD1 (5 bases). Germline CDR1 reads MNHEY; CDR2 reads SVGEGT. Trimming cost V 8 bases and J 2 bases, with 7 bases left between them. CDR3 length equals 12 residues. CDR3 loop: CASQQGNQPQHF. CDR3 nucleotide sequence: TGTGCCAGCCAACAGGGCAATCAGCCCCAGCATTTT.

This clonotype was counted only a few times. The rearrangement joins TRBV27 to TRBJ1-5, with D tentatively TRBD1 (5 bases). Germline CDR1 and CDR2: MNHEY and SMNVEV (reference sequence). Deletions cut 5 bases from V and 0 bases from J, with 14 bases between. The CDR3 loop spans 16 amino acids. The DNA for the CDR3 is TGTGCCAGCAGTCCAGACAGAAGGGATAGCAATCAGCCCCAGCATTTT. This sequence encodes CASSPDRRDSNQPQHF.

The chain has TRBV29-1 and TRBJ2-3; 10 nucleotides match TRBD2. Germline V lookup: CDR1 SQVTM, CDR2 ANQGSEA. V dropped 8 bases and J dropped 0; count of bases not matched to a gene: 5. This CDR3 has 14 residues. The CDR3 DNA follows: TGCAGCCAAAAGACTAGCGGGAGCACAGATACGCAGTATTTT. Translated: CSQKTSGSTDTQYF.

The J gene is TRBJ1-1, the V gene TRBV28; D is uncertain. The CDR3 totals 16 residues. Germline V gene lookup returns CDR1 MDHEN and CDR2 SYDVKM. V lost 2 bases and J lost 1, with 14 bases in between. The CDR3, as DNA: TGTGCCAGCAGTTTACTCACTACCCGGGCGAACACTGAAGCTTTCTTT. The encoded protein is CASSLLTTRANTEAFF.

The chain employs TRBV2 and TRBJ2-7; D might be TRBD2 (5 bases). CDR3 size: 11 residues. V shed 4 bases and J shed 9 bases, with 10 bases lying between them. Germline assignment: CDR1 SNHLY and CDR2 FYNNEI. The CDR3 DNA is TGTGCCAGCAGTGCGGGCAGCGGGCAGTACTTC. Its protein product is CASSAGSGQYF. The full variable domain, with the rest looked up from reference TRBV2 and TRBJ2-7, is EPEVTQTPSHQVTQMGQEVILRCVPISNHLYFYWYRQILGQKVEFLVSFYNNEISEKSEIFDDQFSVERPDGSNFTLKIRSTKLEDSAMYFCASSAGSGQYFGPGTRLTVT.

This clonotype was observed many times. The chain links TRBV14 to TRBJ1-5; D is uncertain. The V end lost 4 bases, the J end lost 0 bases, and 4 bases lay between the germline ends. The CDR3 length is 13 residues. Germline V gives CDR1 SGHDN, CDR2 FVKESK. This chain's CDR3 is CASSPNSNQPQHF. CDR3 DNA: TGTGCCAGCAGCCCCAATAGCAATCAGCCCCAGCATTTT.

V is TRBV27 and J is TRBJ2-7, with a possible D match to TRBD1 (5 bases). The DNA end is a closer match to TRBJ2-1, so the J assignment may be wrong. CDR3 length: 12 residues. Germline CDR1 is MNHEY and CDR2 is SMNVEV (reference sequence). For the CDR3, the DNA is TGTGCCAGCAGTCCCCGACAGAATGAGCAGTTCTTC. Protein sequence: CASSPRQNEQFF.

This clonotype came up once. The rearrangement uses TRBV6-5 and TRBJ2-1; 14 bases are shared with TRBD2. The germline V gene encodes CDR1 MNHEY and CDR2 SVGAGI. This CDR3 has 16 residues. V was clipped by 6 bases and J by 4 bases; unmatched bases: 5. The CDR3 coding sequence is TGTGCCAGCAGCTACGGACTAGCGGGAGGATACAATGAGCAGTTCTTC. Its protein product is CASSYGLAGGYNEQFF.

By share of the sample, this clonotype is medium-sized. This chain joins TRBV7-2 and TRBJ2-3; 8 bases line up with TRBD2. The CDR3 runs 18 residues. The germline V gene has CDR1 SGHTA and CDR2 FQGNSA. The ends lost 3 bases at V and 0 bases at J; junction bases unmatched: 11. The CDR3 sequence is CASSLSPSGSSSTDTQYF. CDR3 in DNA: TGTGCCAGCAGCTTGTCTCCTAGCGGGTCTTCTAGCACAGATACGCAGTATTTT.

This chain links TRBV20-1 with TRBJ2-7, with 9 bases matching TRBD1. Germline V gene sequence: CDR1 DFQATT, CDR2 SNEGSKA (reference sequence). Trimming took 1 base from V and 6 from J; bases not matched to a gene: 4. The CDR3 runs to 13 residues. CDR3 amino acids: CSARGTGEVEQYF. The CDR3, as DNA: TGCAGTGCTAGAGGGACAGGGGAGGTCGAGCAGTACTTC.

This clonotype was picked up a small number of times. The chain joins TRBV6-2 or TRBV6-3 to TRBJ2-7; D might be TRBD1 or TRBD2, each matching 5 bases. The germline gives CDR1 MNHEY, CDR2 SVGEGT. Deletions cut 7 bases from V and 7 bases from J, with 14 bases between. The CDR3 runs to 12 residues. CDR3 in DNA: TGTGCCAGCAATACGGGGCTCGGAGAGCAGTACTTC. This encodes CASNTGLGEQYF.

This clonotype was observed a single time. The chain joins TRBV6-6 to TRBJ2-7; perhaps TRBD1 as D (6 bases). V lost 2 bases and J lost 3, with 8 bases in between. Germline-derived CDR1 and CDR2 are MNHNY and SVGAGI (reference sequence). The CDR3 length is 13 residues. CDR3 bases: TGTGCCAGCAGTTACGACAGGAACTACGAGCAGTACTTC. It codes for CASSYDRNYEQYF.

This sequence joins TRBV29-1 and TRBJ2-1; D gene ambiguous. This CDR3 is 12 amino acids long. CDR1 is SQVTM and CDR2 is ANQGSEA in the germline V gene. The CDR3 DNA follows: TGCAGGGTAGAGTCCGACGGGCCAGAGCAGTTCTTC. Its translation is CRVESDGPEQFF.

On this clonotype itself: A much larger clone differs from this one at a single base, so this may be a read error. The chain employs TRBV6-1 and TRBJ1-1; D is undetermined. The V end was cut by 7 bases, the J end by 1 base, with 10 bases between. Per germline, CDR1 MNHNS and CDR2 SASEGT. The CDR3 is 13 residues long. The CDR3 reads CASTPRQNTEAFF. For the CDR3, the DNA is TGTGCCAGCACCCCTCGACAGAACACTGAAGCTTTCTTT.

This clonotype was detected many times. The chain combines TRBV4-1 with TRBJ2-1; 7 positions match TRBD1. CDR1 and CDR2 (germline): MGHRA, YSYEKL. V dropped 2 bases and J dropped 6; count of bases not matched to a gene: 4. This CDR3 is 14 amino acids long. CDR3 amino acids: CASSQLTGRNEQFF. The CDR3 bases are TGCGCCAGCAGCCAACTGACAGGGCGCAATGAGCAGTTCTTC.

The chain recombines TRBV6-2 or TRBV6-3 with TRBJ2-3; D ambiguous. The CDR3 is 13 residues long. Trimming stripped 2 bases from V and 5 bases from J, with 8 bases between. Per the germline V gene, CDR1 is MNHEY and CDR2 is SVGEGT. The CDR3 sequence: CASSYRSRDTQYF. CDR3 DNA: TGTGCCAGCAGTTACAGGTCCAGAGATACGCAGTATTTT.

This clonotype appeared once. CDR3 sequence reads: CASSLGQSSHSNQPQHF. DNA for the CDR3: TGTGCCAGCAGTCTCGGACAGTCAAGCCATAGCAATCAGCCCCAGCATTTT. This sequence joins TRBV6-2 or TRBV6-3 and TRBJ1-5, with D possibly being TRBD1 (6 bases). The CDR3 contains 17 residues. Trimming took 5 bases from V and 0 from J, leaving 17 bases between them. Germline V gene lookup returns CDR1 MNHEY and CDR2 SVGEGT.

The rearrangement links TRBV4-1 to TRBJ1-5, with D perhaps matching TRBD1 (5 bases). The germline V gene encodes CDR1 MGHRA and CDR2 YSYEKL. The CDR3 consists of 17 residues. V lost 2 bases and J 11 bases, leaving 25 bases between the germline ends. This CDR3 is CASSQTLPGYQTETQHF. CDR3 nucleotide sequence: TGCGCCAGCAGCCAAACCCTCCCAGGGTACCAAACGGAGACCCAGCATTTT.

This clonotype was found a few times. This chain joins TRBV27 and TRBJ2-7, with D perhaps matching TRBD1 (5 bases). The CDR3 totals 16 residues. Per germline, CDR1 MNHEY and CDR2 SMNVEV (reference sequence). Deletions cut 5 bases from V and 2 bases from J, with 19 bases between. CDR3 sequence (DNA): TGTGCCAGCAGTCCCAGGGCAGCGTATTATCCCTACGAGCAGTACTTC. Residues: CASSPRAAYYPYEQYF.

The chain links TRBV7-9 to TRBJ2-3, with D unclear. This CDR3 region has 12 residues. The V end was cut by 5 bases, the J end by 6 bases, with 9 bases between. Germline loops: CDR1 SEHNR, CDR2 FQNEAQ (reference sequence). The CDR3 DNA sequence: TGTGCCAGCAGCCCTTTCTGGGATACGCAGTATTTT. Protein: CASSPFWDTQYF.